This T cell receptor (beta chain) stems from a study of T-cell memory formation after mild COVID-19 (dated by TCRdb to the early 2020s). For context, the study as a whole: TCR sequence clusters from the two donors were found to be largely donor specific. In a couple of donors, T-cell clones that expanded and contracted after mild COVID-19 were followed by sequencing TCRalpha and TCRbeta repertoires longitudinally. Two young, previously healthy adult volunteers made up the cohort, one male and one female. What the study reported, not specific to this receptor: Only two mild cases were covered in the study, and larger cohorts including severe cases with pre-infection samples were considered necessary. Contracting CD4+ clones were located mainly in the CM and EM memory subsets, whereas CD8+ clones were found to be enriched in EMRA. Balanced CD4/CD8 phenotypes were observed for clones contracting from day 15 to 85, whereas a bias towards CD4+ was observed for a second wave of clones expanding from day 15 to 37. Whether the second-wave clones peaking on day 37 were SARS-CoV-2 specific was not confirmed. Some responding clones were found in pre-infection memory, which suggests that pre-existing cross-reactive memory T cells took part in the SARS-CoV-2 response.

Reading from cysteine to phenylalanine, the CDR3 counts 17 amino acids. The sequence is cut down to CDR3 DNA, 51 bases in frame from base 1. In the germline V gene, CDR1 corresponds to SGHTA and CDR2 to FQGNSA. V and J are trimmed by 4 bases and 1 base, and the gene matches miss 12 bases of the junction. In regard to this clonotype: It has no known antigen specificity. Within one base of it there is no much larger clone, and no base qualities were kept.

TCRdb lists the instrument as Illumina NovaSeq 6000. cDNA libraries for TCRalpha and TCRbeta were prepared by 5'RACE using constant-segment primers, with sample barcodes and unique molecular identifiers added. RNA was extracted from every sample with Trizol reagent. Amplification of the libraries took two PCR steps, and the second step added a second sample barcode plus Illumina TruSeq adapters. Libraries were sequenced on an Illumina NovaSeq with 2 x 150 bp paired-end reads. From the authors' description of their analysis: Demultiplexing of reads and collapsing into UMI-guided consensus sequences were performed with migec v1.2.7. Using mixcr v2.1.11, the UMI consensuses were aligned to TRA and TRB V and J templates and assembled into clonotypes. Expanded or contracted clonotypes were those called significant by both edgeR and NoisET, with noise models trained on biological replicates. For edgeR calls, the thresholds were a false discovery rate-adjusted p below 0.01 and a log2 fold-change of 1. As an exploratory analysis of dynamics, PCA with hierarchical clustering was applied to max-normalized trajectories of the 1000 most abundant clonotypes. Separately sequenced CD4+ and CD8+ repertoires were used to assign the CD4 or CD8 phenotype of responding clones. TCRdb trimmed public reads at Q25 via fastp, called clones via MiXCR and kept in-frame beta chains. Rows matching on CDR3 protein sequence are summarized as one entry with the most common DNA and genes. The V and J calls reflect TCRdb's pipeline rather than the authors' work. Present in this sample are about 200,000 distinct CDR3 sequences, about a sixth of which were seen just once. Around 2% of the sample belongs to the ten largest clones.

PBMCs were isolated by Ficoll-Paque density gradient centrifugation. Sequenced: PBMCs or a T cell subset sorted from them (not recorded which). The sequence derives from an adult woman who had mild COVID-19 (a few samples of this study predate the infection). The sample titles of this study are shuffled in the database, so cell type and time point are left out; the donor was told from shared clones. The rearranged segments are TRBV7-2 and TRBJ1-1; 7 of the junction bases match TRBD1. CDR3 region: CASSSSYPGQPNTEAFF. The nucleotide sequence is TGTGCCAGCAGCTCCTCGTATCCGGGACAGCCGAACACTGAAGCTTTCTTT.